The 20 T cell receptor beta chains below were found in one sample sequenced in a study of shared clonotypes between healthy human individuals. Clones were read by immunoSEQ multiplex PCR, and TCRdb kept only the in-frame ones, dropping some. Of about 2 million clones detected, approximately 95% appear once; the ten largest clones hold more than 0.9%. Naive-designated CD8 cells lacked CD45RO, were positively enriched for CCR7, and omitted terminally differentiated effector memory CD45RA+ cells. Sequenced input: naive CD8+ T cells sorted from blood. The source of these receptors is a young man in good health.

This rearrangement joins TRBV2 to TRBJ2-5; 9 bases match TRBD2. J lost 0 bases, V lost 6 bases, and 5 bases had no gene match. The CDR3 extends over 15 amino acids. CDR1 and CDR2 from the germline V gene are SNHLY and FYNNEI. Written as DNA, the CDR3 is TGTGCCAGCAGAGAGACTAGCGGCCACCAAGAGACCCAGTACTTC. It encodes CASRETSGHQETQYF.

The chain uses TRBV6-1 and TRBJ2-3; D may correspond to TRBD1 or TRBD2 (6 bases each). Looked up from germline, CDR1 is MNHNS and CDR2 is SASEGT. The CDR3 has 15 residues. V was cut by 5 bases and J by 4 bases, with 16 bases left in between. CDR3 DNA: TGTGCCAGCAGTCGGGGTAGGGGGGCGGCAGATACGCAGTATTTT. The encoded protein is CASSRGRGAADTQYF.

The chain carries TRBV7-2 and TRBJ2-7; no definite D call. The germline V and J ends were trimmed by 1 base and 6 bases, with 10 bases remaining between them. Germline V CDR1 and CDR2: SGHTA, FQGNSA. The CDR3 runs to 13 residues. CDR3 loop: CASSLDNGSEQYF. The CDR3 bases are TGTGCCAGCAGCTTAGATAACGGTAGCGAGCAGTACTTC.

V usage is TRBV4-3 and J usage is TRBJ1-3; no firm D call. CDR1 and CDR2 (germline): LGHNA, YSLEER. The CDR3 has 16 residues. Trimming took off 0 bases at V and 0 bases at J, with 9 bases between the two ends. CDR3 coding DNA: TGCGCCAGCAGCCAAGATTTACACTACTCTGGAAACACCATATATTTT. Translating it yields CASSQDLHYSGNTIYF.

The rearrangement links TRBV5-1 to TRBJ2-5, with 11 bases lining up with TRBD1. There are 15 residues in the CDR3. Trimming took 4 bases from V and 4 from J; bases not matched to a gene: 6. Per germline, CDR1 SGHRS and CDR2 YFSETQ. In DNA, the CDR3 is TGCGCCAGCAGCCTGCAGGGACAGGGGGGAGAGACCCAGTACTTC. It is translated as CASSLQGQGGETQYF.

The CDR3 coding sequence is TGTGCCAGCAGTCGGATCGCCACCGGGGAGCTGTTTTTT. Translation: CASSRIATGELFF. J is TRBJ2-2 and V is TRBV28; D remains ambiguous. This CDR3 region has 13 residues. Germline CDR1 and CDR2: MDHEN and SYDVKM. V lost 5 bases, J lost 4 bases, and 8 bases lay in between.

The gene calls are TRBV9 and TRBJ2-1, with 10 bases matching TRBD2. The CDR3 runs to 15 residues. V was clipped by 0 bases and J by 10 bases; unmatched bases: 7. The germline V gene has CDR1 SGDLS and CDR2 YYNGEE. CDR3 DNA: TGTGCCAGCAGCGTAGCTCTAGCGGGAGCAGGGGAGCAGTTCTTC. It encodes CASSVALAGAGEQFF.

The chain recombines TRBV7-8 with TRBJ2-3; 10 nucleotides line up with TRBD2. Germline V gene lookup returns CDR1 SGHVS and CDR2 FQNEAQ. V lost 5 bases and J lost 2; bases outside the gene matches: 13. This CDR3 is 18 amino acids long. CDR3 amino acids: CASSQQWELAGTTDTQYF. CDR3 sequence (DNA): TGTGCCAGCAGCCAGCAATGGGAACTAGCGGGGACCACAGATACGCAGTATTTT.

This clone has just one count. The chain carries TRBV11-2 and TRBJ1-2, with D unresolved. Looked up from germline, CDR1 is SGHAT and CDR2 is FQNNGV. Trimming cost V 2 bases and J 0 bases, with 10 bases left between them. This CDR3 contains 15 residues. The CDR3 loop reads CASSLTTSANYGYTF. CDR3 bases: TGTGCCAGCAGCTTAACGACCAGCGCTAACTATGGCTACACCTTC.

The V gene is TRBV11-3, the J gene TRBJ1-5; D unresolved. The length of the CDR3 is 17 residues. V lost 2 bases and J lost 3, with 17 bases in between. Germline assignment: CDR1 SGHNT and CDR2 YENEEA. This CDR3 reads CASSLKAVAHPNQPQHF. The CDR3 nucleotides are TGTGCCAGCAGCTTAAAAGCTGTGGCTCACCCCAATCAGCCCCAGCATTTT.

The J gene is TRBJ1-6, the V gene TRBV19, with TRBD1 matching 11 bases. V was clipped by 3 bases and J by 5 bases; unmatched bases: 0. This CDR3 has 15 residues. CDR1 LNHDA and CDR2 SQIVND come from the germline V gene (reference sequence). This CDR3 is CASSMGQGDNSPLHF. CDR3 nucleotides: TGTGCCAGTAGTATGGGACAGGGGGATAATTCACCCCTCCACTTT.

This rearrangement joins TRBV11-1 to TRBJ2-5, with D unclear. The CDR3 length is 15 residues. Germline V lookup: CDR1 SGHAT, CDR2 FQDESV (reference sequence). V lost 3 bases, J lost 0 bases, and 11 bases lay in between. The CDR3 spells CASSFLDWDQETQYF. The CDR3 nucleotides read TGTGCCAGCAGCTTCCTCGACTGGGACCAAGAGACCCAGTACTTC. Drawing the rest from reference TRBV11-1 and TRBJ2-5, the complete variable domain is EAEVAQSPRYKITEKSQAVAFWCDPISGHATLYWYRQILGQGPELLVQFQDESVVDDSQLPKDRFSAERLKGVDSTLKIQPAELGDSAMYLCASSFLDWDQETQYFGPGTRLLVL.

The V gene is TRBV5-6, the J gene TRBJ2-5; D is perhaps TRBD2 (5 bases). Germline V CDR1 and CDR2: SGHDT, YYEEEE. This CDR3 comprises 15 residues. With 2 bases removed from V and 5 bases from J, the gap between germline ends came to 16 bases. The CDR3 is CASSFGSPSGETQYF. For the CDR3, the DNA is TGTGCCAGCAGCTTTGGTTCTCCCTCGGGGGAGACCCAGTACTTC.

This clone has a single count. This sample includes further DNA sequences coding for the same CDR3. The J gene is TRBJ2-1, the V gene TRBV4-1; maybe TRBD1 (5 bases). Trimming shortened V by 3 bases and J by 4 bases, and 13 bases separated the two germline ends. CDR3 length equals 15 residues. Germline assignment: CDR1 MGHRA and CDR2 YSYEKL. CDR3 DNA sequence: TGCGCCAGCAGCCACCTGACAGACTCGTACAATGAGCAGTTCTTC. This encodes CASSHLTDSYNEQFF.

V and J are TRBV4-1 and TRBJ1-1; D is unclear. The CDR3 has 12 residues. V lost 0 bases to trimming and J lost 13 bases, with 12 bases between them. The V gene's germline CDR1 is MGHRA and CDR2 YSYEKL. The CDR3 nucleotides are TGCGCCAGCAGCCAAGATCGAGGAGAGGTTTTCTTT. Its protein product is CASSQDRGEVFF.

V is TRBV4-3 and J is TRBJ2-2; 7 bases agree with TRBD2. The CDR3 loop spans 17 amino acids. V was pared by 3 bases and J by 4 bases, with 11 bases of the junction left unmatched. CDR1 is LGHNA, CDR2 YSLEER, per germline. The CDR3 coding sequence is TGCGCCAGCAGCCAGCCTCCGGGGGGAAGTGGCACCGGGGAGCTGTTTTTT. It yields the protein CASSQPPGGSGTGELFF.

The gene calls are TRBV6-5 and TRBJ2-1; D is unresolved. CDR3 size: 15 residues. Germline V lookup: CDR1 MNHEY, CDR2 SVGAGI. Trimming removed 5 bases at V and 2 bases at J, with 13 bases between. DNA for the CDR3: TGTGCCAGCAGTCCGGCCGTATCGGCCTACAATGAGCAGTTCTTC. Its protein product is CASSPAVSAYNEQFF.

The CDR3 here is CASSSTRGVVYNSPLHF. For the CDR3, the DNA is TGTGCCAGCAGTTCAACGCGAGGGGTGGTCTATAATTCACCCCTCCACTTT. The chain employs TRBV28 and TRBJ1-6, with D maybe TRBD1 (5 bases). Germline V CDR1 and CDR2: MDHEN, SYDVKM. The length of the CDR3 is 17 residues. The germline V and J ends were trimmed by 4 bases and 3 bases, with 16 bases remaining between them. The entire variable domain, with the rest obtained from reference TRBV28 and TRBJ1-6, is as follows: DVKVTQSSRYLVKRTGEKVFLECVQDMDHENMFWYRQDPGLGLRLIYFSYDVKMKEKGDIPEGYSVSREKKERFSLILESASTNQTSMYLCASSSTRGVVYNSPLHFGNGTRLTVT.

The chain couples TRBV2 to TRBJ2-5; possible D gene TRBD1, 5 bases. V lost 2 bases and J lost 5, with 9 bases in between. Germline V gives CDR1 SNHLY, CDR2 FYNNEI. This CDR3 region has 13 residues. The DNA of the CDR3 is TGTGCCAGCAGTGAATGGACAAGGGAGACCCAGTACTTC. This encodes CASSEWTRETQYF.

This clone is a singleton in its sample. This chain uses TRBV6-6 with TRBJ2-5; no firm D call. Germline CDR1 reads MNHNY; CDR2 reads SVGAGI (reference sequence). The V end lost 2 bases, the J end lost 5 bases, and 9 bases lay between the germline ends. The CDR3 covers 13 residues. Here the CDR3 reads CASSYGDPETQYF. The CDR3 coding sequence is TGTGCCAGCAGTTACGGGGATCCGGAGACCCAGTACTTC.